The sample holds many counts of the clone carrying this T cell receptor (beta chain). Amplified regions were TCR beta CDR3 sequences from RNA transcripts. RT-PCR in the first round (using the HTBI primer set) targeted the TCR CDR3. TCRdb passed the multiplex PCR reads through MiXCR, listing each CDR3 protein once. The data show under 350,000 distinct CDR3 sequences, roughly 13% seen once. These data come from a study of T cells in Graves' hyperthyroidism and ophthalmopathy. Across the whole study: At initial diagnosis, before any treatment had begun, peripheral blood was obtained.

Patients were excluded because of uncontrolled infection, other autoimmune disease, pregnancy or lactation. V gave up 6 bases and J gave up 3 bases, with 8 bases separating them. This CDR3 contains 11 residues. Per the germline V gene, CDR1 is SQVTM and CDR2 is ANQGSEA. This TCR came from a woman in her 30s with Graves' hyperthyroidism that later progressed to Graves' ophthalmopathy. Sequencing was performed on blood. The V call is TRBV29-1, the J call TRBJ1-2, with D hard to call. The CDR3 bases are TGCAGCGTGGAGCAGTACTATGGCTACACCTTC. Protein: CSVEQYYGYTF.